The 7 T cell receptor beta chains below all came from one sample that was sequenced in a study of cytomegalovirus exposure and HLA in healthy donors. The table came from immunoSEQ multiplex PCR; TCRdb's copy has only in-frame clones and leaves some out. This table holds approximately 260,000 clones, approximately 83% found once. The specimen was PBMCs. These receptors all stem from a woman aged 18-29 years in good health and CMV-seronegative.

This chain joins TRBV14 and TRBJ2-3, with TRBD1 matching 9 bases. Germline V gene lookup returns CDR1 SGHDN and CDR2 FVKESK. V shed 2 bases, J shed 5 bases, and the junction held 11 bases outside the gene matches. The CDR3 runs 17 residues. CDR3 nucleotides: TGTGCCAGCAGCCAACCATTACAGGGGGCGAGGGGAGATACGCAGTATTTT. Protein product: CASSQPLQGARGDTQYF.

V usage is TRBV19 and J usage is TRBJ2-3; 7 bases line up with TRBD2. Losses at the gene ends were 3 bases for V and 4 bases for J; bases not matched to a gene: 4. Germline V gene lookup returns CDR1 LNHDA and CDR2 SQIVND (reference sequence). The CDR3 has 14 residues. The CDR3 protein is CASSMGGSADTQYF. The CDR3 nucleotides read TGTGCCAGTAGTATGGGAGGGAGCGCAGATACGCAGTATTTT.

The chain links TRBV28 to TRBJ1-3; the match to TRBD1 covers 7 bases. V shed 4 bases, J shed 5 bases, and the junction held 8 bases outside the gene matches. This CDR3 has 15 residues. In germline, CDR1 is MDHEN, CDR2 SYDVKM. Written as DNA, the CDR3 is TGTGCCAGCAGTTCCGGGACAGTCTATAGAAACACCATATATTTT. Its protein is CASSSGTVYRNTIYF. Using reference TRBV28 and TRBJ1-3 for the parts outside the CDR3, the full variable domain is DVKVTQSSRYLVKRTGEKVFLECVQDMDHENMFWYRQDPGLGLRLIYFSYDVKMKEKGDIPEGYSVSREKKERFSLILESASTNQTSMYLCASSSGTVYRNTIYFGEGSWLTVV.

The chain links TRBV6-1 to TRBJ2-7; D not certain. The CDR3 covers 14 residues. From germline, CDR1 is MNHNS and CDR2 SASEGT. Trimming removed 6 bases at V and 1 base at J, with 13 bases between. In nucleotides, the CDR3 is TGTGCCAGCAGAGAGACTGGAACTTCCTACGAGCAGTACTTC. Amino acids: CASRETGTSYEQYF.

The chain links TRBV5-1 to TRBJ2-1; D not certain. Trimming removed 4 bases from V and 4 bases from J, with 9 bases in between. This CDR3 contains 13 residues. CDR1 is SGHRS, CDR2 YFSETQ, per germline. The CDR3 region is CASSPTQYNEQFF. Here the CDR3 DNA reads TGCGCCAGCAGCCCCACACAGTACAATGAGCAGTTCTTC.

This clone was recorded only once. The DNA for the CDR3 is TGTGCCAGCAGTGCGATACAGGGACATGAACTATATGGCTACACCTTC. This translates into CASSAIQGHELYGYTF. The genes are TRBV6-1 and TRBJ1-2, with a weak D call TRBD1 (6 bases). Germline V CDR1 and CDR2: MNHNS, SASEGT. The V gene lost 4 bases and the J gene lost 5 bases, with 20 bases spanning the gap. This CDR3 is 16 amino acids long.

The V and J genes are TRBV28 and TRBJ1-2, with 9 positions matching TRBD1. After removal of 5 bases from V and 4 bases from J, the junction contained 5 bases not matched to a gene. Germline CDR1 MDHEN, CDR2 SYDVKM. This CDR3 contains 14 residues. The CDR3 is CASSQGQGAYGYTF. CDR3 in DNA: TGTGCCAGCAGTCAGGGACAGGGAGCCTATGGCTACACCTTC.